This T cell receptor beta chain appears in the sequencing data of a study of cytomegalovirus exposure and HLA in healthy donors. Study outcomes and limitations: The authors later found most CMV-associated TCR beta chains appeared HLA-restricted.

This clone was found once. Its antigen is as yet unknown. This CDR3 region has 15 residues. V dropped 3 bases and J dropped 12 bases, with 21 bases sitting between them. CDR1 and CDR2 (germline): SEHNR, FQNEAQ (reference sequence). The PCR ran on 60 Vbeta and 13 Jbeta primers. Assay: immunoSEQ multiplex PCR; the TCRdb copy retains only in-frame clones and omits some. The data show about 140,000 clones, with 80% seen just once and roughly an eighth held by the top ten. Sequencing was performed on PBMCs. This TCR derives from a woman aged 35 to 49 in good health and CMV-seronegative. V gene TRBV7-9 combines with J gene TRBJ2-4; D possibly corresponds to TRBD1 (5 bases). This chain's CDR3 is CASSFSNTIVDSQYF. In nucleotides, the CDR3 is TGTGCCAGCAGCTTTAGTAACACTATAGTCGACAGTCAGTACTTC.